The clone carrying this T cell receptor beta chain has just a few counts. The CDR3 is made up of 14 amino acids. The germline CDR1 and CDR2 sequences are LNHDA and SQIVND (reference sequence). The V end lost 6 bases, the J end lost 2 bases, and 11 bases lay between the germline ends. Every isolated RNA sample was fully reverse transcribed, so sequencing captured expressed TCRB transcripts. TCRdb's table, derived via immunoSEQ multiplex PCR, lists solely in-frame clones and lacks some. The top ten hold about 0.093% of the sample, which has about 620,000 clones, around a sixth seen once. This entry belongs to a study of beta chain features in type 1 diabetes.

Sequencing was carried out using naive CD4+ T cells from blood. This sequence was found in a man between 18 and 29 years old in good health. The chain employs TRBV19 and TRBJ2-1; tentatively, D is TRBD2 (6 bases). The CDR3 sequence: CASRREYPYNEQFF. The CDR3 bases are TGTGCCAGTAGACGGGAGTATCCCTACAATGAGCAGTTCTTC.